A single sample is the source of the 26 T cell receptor beta chains below, sequenced in a study of OX40 agonist ivuxolimab in advanced cancers. Clones were read by immunoSEQ multiplex PCR, and TCRdb kept only the in-frame ones, dropping some. The sample lists tens of thousands of clones, around 90% occurring once. The sample in question was CD4+ or CD8+ T cells sorted from blood, obtained in a trial of the OX40 agonist ivuxolimab. The receptors here all came from an adult with an advanced solid tumor such as melanoma, head and neck, liver or kidney cancer.

V is TRBV19 and J is TRBJ1-1; no definite D call. Germline V lookup: CDR1 LNHDA, CDR2 SQIVND (reference sequence). Trimming shortened V by 3 bases and J by 9 bases, and 11 bases separated the two germline ends. The length of the CDR3 is 12 residues. CDR3 sequence reads: CASSIGGHKAFF. The CDR3, as DNA: TGTGCCAGTAGTATCGGAGGGCACAAAGCTTTCTTT.

The CDR3 coding sequence is TGTGCCGGCCGGTGGGGCCTCGTCTACACCTTC. Translation: CAGRWGLVYTF. The V call is TRBV19, the J call TRBJ1-2; TRBD1 is a possible D gene (5 bases). V lost 11 bases and J lost 10, with 17 bases in between. CDR3 length equals 11 residues. Germline V gene lookup returns CDR1 LNHDA and CDR2 SQIVND (reference sequence).

This clone has more than one count but fewer than ten. The genes are TRBV6-1 and TRBJ2-7; D is perhaps TRBD1 (5 bases). V lost 4 bases, J lost 2 bases, and 18 bases lay in between. Germline V CDR1 and CDR2: MNHNS, SASEGT. CDR3 length: 16 amino acids. This CDR3 is CASSAGRQPLPYEQYV. CDR3 nucleotides: TGTGCCAGCAGTGCCGGGCGACAGCCGCTCCCCTACGAGCAGTACGTC.

This sequence joins TRBV27 and TRBJ2-7; 9 bases fit TRBD2. Unmatched junction bases numbered 3, after V lost 3 bases and J lost 6 bases. The CDR3 is 13 residues long. Germline CDR1 is MNHEY and CDR2 is SMNVEV (reference sequence). The CDR3 bases are TGTGCCAGCAGTTTCGGACTAGCGTCCGAGCAGTACGTC. This encodes CASSFGLASEQYV.

The rearrangement links TRBV6-5 to TRBJ1-3; D gene uncertain. Germline lookup yields CDR1 MNHEY and CDR2 SVGAGI. With 6 bases removed from V and 4 bases from J, the gap between germline ends came to 10 bases. The CDR3 totals 13 residues. As DNA, the CDR3 is TGTGCCAGCAGCACGAGGGTGGGAAACACCATATATTTT. Its protein is CASSTRVGNTIYF.

V and J are TRBV7-2 and TRBJ2-7; 10 nucleotides agree with TRBD2. The CDR3 sequence is 15 residues long. Trimming removed 0 bases from V and 1 base from J; junction bases left unmatched: 0. CDR1 and CDR2 from the germline V gene are SGHTA and FQGNSA. The CDR3 spells CASSLAAGGSYEQYF. The CDR3 DNA reads as TGTGCCAGCAGCTTAGCAGCGGGAGGGTCCTACGAGCAGTACTTC.

The CDR3 DNA is TGTGCCAGCAGTTACTCGGTCGGATACGAGCAGTACGTC. Translating it yields CASSYSVGYEQYV. This sequence joins TRBV6-5 and TRBJ2-7, with unresolved D. This CDR3 has 13 amino acids. V dropped 0 bases and J dropped 4 bases, with 7 bases sitting between them. Per the germline V gene, CDR1 is MNHEY and CDR2 is SVGAGI.

The chain recombines TRBV21-1 with TRBJ2-7; TRBD1, the D gene given by the table, was not confirmed from the DNA. TRBV21-1 is a pseudogene segment. The CDR3 spans 14 residues. This CDR3 is CASSKEGDSYEQYF. The CDR3 DNA sequence: TGTGCCAGCAGCAAAGAGGGCGACAGCTACGAGCAGTACTTC.

This clone was detected only once. The V and J genes are TRBV19 and TRBJ2-7, with 11 bases lining up with TRBD2. The CDR3 contains 17 residues. The V gene end was trimmed by 8 bases and the J gene end by 5 bases; junction bases not matched to a gene: 17. Germline V gene data show CDR1 as LNHDA and CDR2 as SQIVND (reference sequence). The CDR3 nucleotides read TGTGCCAGTCGGCCTGCGGCTAGCGGGAGGATCTGGCACGAGCAGTACTTC. Its translation is CASRPAASGRIWHEQYF. The whole variable domain, remainder taken from reference TRBV19 and TRBJ2-7, is DGGITQSPKYLFRKEGQNVTLSCEQNLNHDAMYWYRQDPGQGLRLIYYSQIVNDFQKGDIAEGYSVSREKKESFPLTVTSAQKNPTAFYLCASRPAASGRIWHEQYFGPGTRLTVT.

The rearrangement uses TRBV25-1 and TRBJ1-4; D remains ambiguous. The CDR3 consists of 12 residues. The germline CDR1 and CDR2 sequences are MGHDK and SYGVNS. Between the trimmed V and J ends, which lost 0 bases and 7 bases, there was a span of 3 bases. Here the CDR3 reads CASSEYGEKLFF. The CDR3 bases are TGTGCCAGCAGTGAATATGGTGAAAAACTGTTTTTT.

V gene TRBV5-1 combines with J gene TRBJ2-5; 7 nucleotides agree with TRBD1. V dropped 2 bases and J dropped 2; count of bases not matched to a gene: 6. This CDR3 comprises 15 residues. CDR1 SGHRS and CDR2 YFSETQ come from the germline V gene. CDR3 sequence reads: CASSLTPGGQETQYF. The DNA for the CDR3 is TGCGCCAGCAGCTTAACTCCAGGGGGACAAGAGACCCAGTACTTC.

The rearrangement joins TRBV27 to TRBJ2-7; D possibly uses TRBD1 or TRBD2 (6 bases each). Trimming cost V 2 bases and J 3 bases, with 14 bases left between them. Germline V gene data show CDR1 as MNHEY and CDR2 as SMNVEV (reference sequence). This CDR3 is built from 15 residues. CDR3 loop: CASSLRGAASYEQYF. In DNA, the CDR3 is TGTGCCAGCAGTTTAAGGGGGGCCGCTAGCTACGAGCAGTACTTC.

J is TRBJ2-7 and V is TRBV4-1; perhaps TRBD2 as D (7 bases). Germline CDR1 reads MGHRA; CDR2 reads YSYEKL. Trimming shortened V by 0 bases and J by 4 bases, and 13 bases separated the two germline ends. The CDR3 has 15 amino acids. The CDR3 nucleotides are TGCGCCAGCAGCCAAGAGGGCGGGGGCCAATACGAGCAGTACGTC. Protein sequence: CASSQEGGGQYEQYV.

The genes are TRBV7-8 and TRBJ2-3, with unresolved D. The V end was cut by 3 bases, the J end by 2 bases, with 12 bases between. This CDR3 is built from 15 residues. The germline V gene has CDR1 SGHVS and CDR2 FQNEAQ. This CDR3 reads CASSFLDQNTDTQYF. The CDR3 DNA is TGTGCCAGCAGCTTCCTTGACCAAAACACAGATACGCAGTATTTT. The full variable domain, rest sourced from reference TRBV7-8 and TRBJ2-3, is GAGVSQSPRYKVAKRGQDVALRCDPISGHVSLFWYQQALGQGPEFLTYFQNEAQLDKSGLPSDRFFAERPEGSVSTLKIQRTQQEDSAVYLCASSFLDQNTDTQYFGPGTRLTVL.

The rearrangement links TRBV28 to TRBJ1-4, with TRBD1 identical over 7 bases. Germline V gene sequence: CDR1 MDHEN, CDR2 SYDVKM. The CDR3 totals 15 residues. Trimming at V came to 8 bases and at J to 4 bases, leaving 10 bases not matched to a gene. The CDR3 DNA follows: TGTGCCAGCGCACACGGACAGGAAGATAATGAAAAACTGTTTTTT. It specifies CASAHGQEDNEKLFF. The full variable domain, in which reference TRBV28 and TRBJ1-4 provide the parts outside the CDR3, is DVKVTQSSRYLVKRTGEKVFLECVQDMDHENMFWYRQDPGLGLRLIYFSYDVKMKEKGDIPEGYSVSREKKERFSLILESASTNQTSMYLCASAHGQEDNEKLFFGSGTQLSVL.

Judged by abundance, this clone is medium-sized. This chain uses TRBV7-9 with TRBJ1-3; D gene uncertain. The CDR3 extends over 19 amino acids. CDR1 SEHNR and CDR2 FQNEAQ come from the germline V gene (reference sequence). Trimming removed 8 bases at V and 0 bases at J, with 26 bases between. The CDR3 DNA reads as TGTGCCAGCGTCGACCGAGGGTTCTGGCTGCCCTACTCTGGAAACACCATATATTTT. Translation gives CASVDRGFWLPYSGNTIYF. Using reference TRBV7-9 and TRBJ1-3 for the parts outside the CDR3, the full variable domain is DTGVSQNPRHKITKRGQNVTFRCDPISEHNRLYWYRQTLGQGPEFLTYFQNEAQLEKSRLLSDRFSAERPKGSFSTLEIQRTEQGDSAMYLCASVDRGFWLPYSGNTIYFGEGSWLTVV.

The V and J genes are TRBV5-4 and TRBJ2-1; no definite D call. The CDR3 is made up of 13 amino acids. Trimming took off 1 base at V and 7 bases at J, with 9 bases between the two ends. In germline, CDR1 is SGHNT, CDR2 YYREEE (reference sequence). The CDR3 DNA reads as TGTGCCAGCAGCTTGTCAAGCACAAATGAGCAGTTCTTC. Amino acids: CASSLSSTNEQFF.

V and J are TRBV2 and TRBJ1-5; D is ambiguous. V was clipped by 8 bases and J by 4 bases, with 12 bases between them. The CDR3 has 13 residues. Per the germline V gene, CDR1 is SNHLY and CDR2 is FYNNEI. The CDR3 DNA reads TGTGCCAGCGCTGCCGTGGGAAATCAGCCCCAGCATTTT. Its translation: CASAAVGNQPQHF.

J is TRBJ1-4 and V is TRBV23-1; weak D call: TRBD1 (6 bases). TRBV23-1 qualifies as an ORF whose function is uncertain. The ends were cut back, 9 bases at V and 2 bases at J, with 19 bases in the middle. This CDR3 has 16 residues. CDR3 sequence reads: CARGSPYRATNEKLFF. As DNA, the CDR3 is TGCGCCAGGGGCTCTCCTTACAGGGCCACTAATGAAAAACTGTTTTTT.

This sequence joins TRBV28 and TRBJ2-7, with D possibly matching TRBD1 (7 bases). This CDR3 has 14 residues. Germline loops: CDR1 MDHEN, CDR2 SYDVKM. Trimming took 9 bases from V and 2 from J, leaving 17 bases between them. CDR3 amino acids: CASKQEGATYEQYV. In DNA, the CDR3 is TGTGCCAGTAAACAGGAGGGGGCGACCTACGAGCAGTACGTC.

The V gene is TRBV6-5, the J gene TRBJ1-1; D unresolved. Looked up from germline, CDR1 is MNHEY and CDR2 is SVGAGI. Deletions cut 10 bases from V and 3 bases from J, with 18 bases between. The CDR3 is 14 residues long. CDR3 nucleotides: TGTGCCACCCGAGCCGGGGTTGGGTACACTGAAGCTTTCTTT. Its protein is CATRAGVGYTEAFF.

The chain joins TRBV7-9 to TRBJ1-2; 12 bases match TRBD1. Germline CDR1 is SEHNR and CDR2 is FQNEAQ (reference sequence). CDR3 length equals 14 residues. V shed 4 bases and J 8 bases; nucleotides not matched to a gene: 5. The CDR3 loop is CASSSGQGAGGYTF. CDR3 DNA sequence: TGTGCCAGCAGCTCGGGACAGGGGGCCGGAGGCTACACCTTC.

The chain recombines TRBV4-1 with TRBJ1-1, with 10 bases that match TRBD1. This CDR3 is 16 amino acids long. CDR1 and CDR2 (germline): MGHRA, YSYEKL. V lost 5 bases, J lost 5 bases, and 11 bases stayed unmatched. The CDR3 nucleotides are TGCGCCAGCAGCGTCCGACAGGGGGCGCCTCCTACTGAAGCTTTCTTT. Its protein is CASSVRQGAPPTEAFF.

The chain employs TRBV2 and TRBJ2-1; D may match TRBD1 or TRBD2 (5 bases each). There are 16 residues in the CDR3. V lost 4 bases and J 8 bases, leaving 21 bases between the germline ends. Germline V gene data show CDR1 as SNHLY and CDR2 as FYNNEI. CDR3 protein: CASSARSGPIWDEQFF. DNA of the CDR3: TGTGCCAGCAGTGCGAGGTCGGGACCCATTTGGGATGAGCAGTTCTTC.

This clone was counted between two and nine times. J is TRBJ2-3 and V is TRBV6-5, with unresolved D. Germline V gene lookup returns CDR1 MNHEY and CDR2 SVGAGI. This CDR3 contains 15 residues. The ends were cut back, 5 bases at V and 6 bases at J, with 18 bases in the middle. The CDR3: CASSGLSAAGDTQYF. DNA of the CDR3: TGTGCCAGCAGTGGATTAAGCGCTGCCGGGGATACGCAGTATTTT.

The chain couples TRBV6-6 to TRBJ2-7; D gene unclear. CDR1 is MNHNY, CDR2 SVGAGI, per germline (reference sequence). V was pared by 2 bases and J by 0 bases, with 11 bases between. The CDR3 loop spans 15 amino acids. This chain's CDR3 is CASSYGDLSSYEQYV. CDR3 nucleotide sequence: TGTGCCAGCAGTTACGGTGACTTGAGCTCCTACGAGCAGTACGTC.